The clone carrying this T cell receptor beta chain was seen once. What it recognizes is unknown. Using immunoSEQ multiplex PCR, the repertoire was profiled, and TCRdb retains in-frame clones only, with some absent. The table shows around 58,000 clones, with roughly 86% occurring only once. This sample was included in a study of OX40 agonist ivuxolimab in advanced cancers. Whole-study context: A male proportion of just over 80% was recorded, with mean age about 54 years and range roughly 23 to 85. Study observations and caveats: Among T cells, CD8+ cells averaged more expanded clones than CD4+ cells. Among expanded peripheral T cells, antigen specificity went undetermined. CD4+ and CD8+ T cells in blood underwent clonal expansion by week 6 at 0.1 to 3.0 mg/kg.

CDR1 is LNHDA and CDR2 is SQIVND in the germline V gene (reference sequence). CDR3 size: 16 residues. Trimming shortened V by 9 bases and J by 8 bases, and 26 bases separated the two germline ends. The source is an adult with an advanced solid tumor such as melanoma, head and neck, liver or kidney cancer. The specimen was CD4+ or CD8+ T cells sorted from blood, collected in a trial of the OX40 agonist ivuxolimab. This rearrangement joins TRBV19 to TRBJ2-4; D is perhaps TRBD1 or TRBD2 (6 bases each). This CDR3 reads CASAGDVGGLRDIQYF. CDR3 DNA: TGTGCCAGCGCTGGGGACGTCGGGGGCCTAAGGGACATTCAGTACTTC.